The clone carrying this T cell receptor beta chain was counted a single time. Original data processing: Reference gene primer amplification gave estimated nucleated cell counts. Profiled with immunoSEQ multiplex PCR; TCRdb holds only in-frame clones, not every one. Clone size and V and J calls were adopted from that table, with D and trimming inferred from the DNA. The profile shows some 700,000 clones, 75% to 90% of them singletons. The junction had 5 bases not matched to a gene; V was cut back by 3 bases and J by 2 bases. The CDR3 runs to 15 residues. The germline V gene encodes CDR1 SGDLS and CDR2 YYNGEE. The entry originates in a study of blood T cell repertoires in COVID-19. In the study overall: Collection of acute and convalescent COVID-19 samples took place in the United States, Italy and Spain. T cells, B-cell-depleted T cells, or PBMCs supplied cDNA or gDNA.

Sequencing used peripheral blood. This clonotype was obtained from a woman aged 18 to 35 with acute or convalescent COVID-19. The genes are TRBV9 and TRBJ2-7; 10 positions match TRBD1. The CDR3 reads CASSAGQGSPYEQYF. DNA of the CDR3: TGTGCCAGCAGCGCGGGACAGGGGTCGCCCTACGAGCAGTACTTC. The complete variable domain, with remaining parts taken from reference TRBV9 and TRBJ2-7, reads DSGVTQTPKHLITATGQRVTLRCSPRSGDLSVYWYQQSLDQGLQFLIQYYNGEERAKGNILERFSAQQFPDLHSELNLSSLELGDSALYFCASSAGQGSPYEQYFGPGTRLTVT.